This is a list of T cell receptor beta chains from one sample in a study of T cells in Graves' hyperthyroidism and ophthalmopathy. TCRdb called the multiplex PCR reads again in MiXCR, with one record for every CDR3 protein. The sample has around 520,000 distinct CDR3 sequences; approximately 15% are singletons. Sequencing input: blood. The receptor set was obtained from a young woman with Graves' hyperthyroidism. Both conserved end residues are part of each CDR3. The order of the fields is clone size, D gene, V gene, J gene, CDR3 DNA, CDR3 protein. D genes are given only for firm matches. Clone size appears in some rows only: once, few, many, or a class for an expanded clone.

size: many
D: .
V: TRBV14
J: TRBJ1-6
DNA: TGTGCCAGCAGCCGACCTAATTCACCCCTCCACTTT
CDR3: CASSRPNSPLHF

size: many
D: .
V: TRBV12-3/TRBV12-4
J: TRBJ2-4
DNA: TGTGCCAGCAGGTTAACAGGAAACATTCAGTACTTC
CDR3: CASRLTGNIQYF

size: many
D: TRBD1
V: TRBV12-3/TRBV12-4
J: TRBJ2-7
DNA: TGTGCCAGCAGTTTAGCCCTCGGGACAGGGGTCCCGAGCTCCTACGAGCAGTACTTC
CDR3: CASSLALGTGVPSSYEQYF

size: many
D: .
V: TRBV10-3
J: TRBJ2-1
DNA: TGTGCCATCATGCCGGGACAAGACGGGAATGAGCAGTTCTTC
CDR3: CAIMPGQDGNEQFF

size: many
D: .
V: TRBV11-3
J: TRBJ2-5
DNA: TGTGCCAGCAGCTTAGATGACTCACAAGGAGAGACCCAGTACTTC
CDR3: CASSLDDSQGETQYF

size: many
D: TRBD2
V: TRBV24-1
J: TRBJ2-7
DNA: TGTGCCACCAGTGCCCTGAGCGCTAGCGGGAGGGACGAGCAGTACTTC
CDR3: CATSALSASGRDEQYF

size: many
D: .
V: TRBV5-1
J: TRBJ1-3
DNA: TGTGCCAGCAGTTTGGGCTCTGGAAACACCATATATTTT
CDR3: CASSLGSGNTIYF

size: many
D: TRBD2
V: TRBV14
J: TRBJ2-1
DNA: TGTGCCAGCAGCCATATCTCCCTAGCGGGAGAGCGCAATGAGCAGTTCTTC
CDR3: CASSHISLAGERNEQFF

size: many
D: .
V: TRBV10-3
J: TRBJ1-4
DNA: TGTGCCATCAGTGTTGGGGATCGGCATGAAAAACTGTTTTTT
CDR3: CAISVGDRHEKLFF

size: many
D: .
V: TRBV29-1
J: TRBJ2-1
DNA: TGCAGCGGGGGGCCCTCGGCGGGAGCTGATGAGCAGTTCTTC
CDR3: CSGGPSAGADEQFF

size: many
D: TRBD1
V: TRBV29-1
J: TRBJ1-1
DNA: TGCAGCGTTGAACCTCTTTTTCCGGACAGGGGGATGAACACTGAAGCTTTCTTT
CDR3: CSVEPLFPDRGMNTEAFF

size: few
D: TRBD2
V: TRBV12-3/TRBV12-4
J: TRBJ2-3
DNA: TGTGCCAGCAGTTTTAATAGCGGGAGGGCCTCGGGGGATACGCAGTATTTT
CDR3: CASSFNSGRASGDTQYF

size: many
D: TRBD2
V: TRBV2
J: TRBJ2-1
DNA: TGTGCCAGCAGTAAAGATGGACTAGCGGGAGGTGAGCAGTTCTTC
CDR3: CASSKDGLAGGEQFF

size: .
D: .
V: TRBV11-2
J: TRBJ2-1
DNA: TGTGCCAGCAGCCGCCCGGACTTGTCCTACAATGAGCAGTTCTTC
CDR3: CASSRPDLSYNEQFF

size: many
D: TRBD1
V: TRBV20-1
J: TRBJ1-2
DNA: TGCAGTGCTAGGAGCGACCAGGACAGGGGGGCTGGCTACACCTTC
CDR3: CSARSDQDRGAGYTF

size: many
D: .
V: TRBV12-3/TRBV12-4
J: TRBJ1-3
DNA: TGTGCCAGCAACCTCTCTGGAAACACCATATATTTT
CDR3: CASNLSGNTIYF

size: few
D: .
V: TRBV6-2/TRBV6-3
J: TRBJ2-1
DNA: TGTGCCAGCAGTTACTCTAGCGTTCCCTACCTTCACAATGAGCAGTTCTTC
CDR3: CASSYSSVPYLHNEQFF

size: .
D: .
V: TRBV19
J: TRBJ1-1
DNA: TGTGCCAGTAGTTTGAGTTCTGACGGCACTGAAGCTTTCTTT
CDR3: CASSLSSDGTEAFF

size: many
D: .
V: TRBV11-2
J: TRBJ1-1
DNA: TGTGCCAGCAGCTTAGTTGATACTTTCTTT
CDR3: CASSLVDTFF

size: many
D: .
V: TRBV3-1
J: TRBJ2-7
DNA: TGTGCCAGCAGCCCCGACAGGTACGAGCAGTACTTC
CDR3: CASSPDRYEQYF

size: many
D: TRBD1
V: TRBV6-1
J: TRBJ2-6
DNA: TGTGCCAGCAGTGGAACAGGGGTTCCTGGGGCCAACGTCCTGACTTTC
CDR3: CASSGTGVPGANVLTF

size: .
D: TRBD1
V: TRBV12-3/TRBV12-4
J: TRBJ1-2
DNA: TGTGCCAGCAGTCCTGACAGGGTCCATGGCTACACCTTC
CDR3: CASSPDRVHGYTF

size: many
D: .
V: TRBV28
J: TRBJ2-7
DNA: TGTGCCAGCAGTTCTGAGGGACCCTACGAGCAGTACTTC
CDR3: CASSSEGPYEQYF

size: .
D: TRBD1
V: TRBV19
J: TRBJ2-1
DNA: TGTGCCAGTAGTATCCTATCCACCCCGCGCACTTCCGAAACAGGGGGCTCCTACAATGAGCAGTTCTTC
CDR3: CASSILSTPRTSETGGSYNEQFF

size: many
D: .
V: TRBV30
J: TRBJ2-1
DNA: TGTGCCTGGAGAAGACTCGGACCCGAAAGTGAGCAGTTCTTC
CDR3: CAWRRLGPESEQFF

size: many
D: TRBD2
V: TRBV7-3
J: TRBJ2-1
DNA: TGTGCCAGCAGCTTAGTACTAGCGGGAAAGAATGAGCAGTTCTTC
CDR3: CASSLVLAGKNEQFF

size: many
D: .
V: TRBV6-1
J: TRBJ1-2
DNA: TGTGCCAGCAGAGAACAGGCACACCTTGAAGCTAACTATGGCTACACCTTC
CDR3: CASREQAHLEANYGYTF

size: few
D: .
V: TRBV24-1
J: TRBJ1-2
DNA: TGTGCCACCAGTGATAACAGGGCCGGTGGCTATGGCTACACCTTC
CDR3: CATSDNRAGGYGYTF

size: many
D: TRBD1
V: TRBV9
J: TRBJ2-7
DNA: TGTGCCAGCAGCGCGACGACAGGGGGCTACGAGCAGTACTTC
CDR3: CASSATTGGYEQYF

size: many
D: .
V: TRBV19
J: TRBJ1-5
DNA: TGTGCCAGTAGGTATCGACAGGATCAAAACAATCAGCCCCAGCATTTT
CDR3: CASRYRQDQNNQPQHF

size: many
D: TRBD2
V: TRBV20-1
J: TRBJ2-1
DNA: TGCAGTGCTCTTCTTACACCGGGACTAGCGGGTGAGCAGTTCTTC
CDR3: CSALLTPGLAGEQFF

size: many
D: .
V: TRBV5-1
J: TRBJ2-1
DNA: TGCGCCAGCAGCCCCCGGGACCACAGGAATGAGCAGTTCTTC
CDR3: CASSPRDHRNEQFF

size: .
D: .
V: TRBV6-1
J: TRBJ1-5
DNA: TGTGCCAGCAGCCGGGACGGACCCAGCAATCAGCCCCAGCATTTT
CDR3: CASSRDGPSNQPQHF

size: .
D: TRBD2
V: TRBV7-2
J: TRBJ2-7
DNA: TGTGCCAGCAGCTTTTTACCCATAAGGACTAGCGGATACGAGCAGTACTTC
CDR3: CASSFLPIRTSGYEQYF

size: few
D: .
V: TRBV20-1
J: TRBJ2-1
DNA: TGCAGTGCTAGAGACGGTGAGCAGTTCTTC
CDR3: CSARDGEQFF

size: many
D: TRBD1
V: TRBV11-3
J: TRBJ2-5
DNA: TGTGCCAGCAGTGACCGGACAGGCCAATCGGGGAAGTACTTC
CDR3: CASSDRTGQSGKYF

size: few
D: .
V: TRBV5-1
J: TRBJ1-3
DNA: TGCGCCAGCAGCTTGGCAGGGTGGAACACCATATATTTT
CDR3: CASSLAGWNTIYF

size: few
D: TRBD1
V: TRBV7-9
J: TRBJ1-3
DNA: TGTGCCAGCAGCCCCAGGACAGGGAGGGACTCTGGAAACACCATATATTTT
CDR3: CASSPRTGRDSGNTIYF

size: many
D: .
V: TRBV11-1
J: TRBJ1-1
DNA: TGTGCCAGCAGCTTGCGCGGACTGCTGAACACTGAAGCTTTCTTT
CDR3: CASSLRGLLNTEAFF

size: many
D: TRBD1
V: TRBV5-1
J: TRBJ1-4
DNA: TGCGCCAGCAGCCCAGGACAGGGCTGGGGTCGGGAAAAACTGTTTTTT
CDR3: CASSPGQGWGREKLFF

size: few
D: .
V: TRBV9
J: TRBJ1-3
DNA: TGTGCCAGCAGCCCCCGACAGAATGATATGAACACCATATATTTT
CDR3: CASSPRQNDMNTIYF

size: many
D: TRBD1
V: TRBV19
J: TRBJ1-1
DNA: TGTGCCAGTAGTTCGGGACAGGTGAACACTGAAGCTTTCTTT
CDR3: CASSSGQVNTEAFF

size: many
D: .
V: TRBV2
J: TRBJ1-5
DNA: TGTGCCAGCAGACAATTTTCCTTAACAGATTATAGCAATCAGCCCCAGCATTTT
CDR3: CASRQFSLTDYSNQPQHF

size: many
D: .
V: TRBV29-1
J: TRBJ2-7
DNA: TGCAGCGTTGAGAGGGCAGGGGACGAGCAGTACTTC
CDR3: CSVERAGDEQYF

size: many
D: .
V: TRBV6-5
J: TRBJ2-5
DNA: TGTGCCAGCAGTTACTCTGCGGGGACTTCACGAGAGACCCAGTACTTC
CDR3: CASSYSAGTSRETQYF

size: many
D: .
V: TRBV24-1
J: TRBJ1-4
DNA: TGTGCCACCAGTGGGGGACATTCCTACGAAAAACTGTTTTTT
CDR3: CATSGGHSYEKLFF

size: many
D: .
V: TRBV5-1
J: TRBJ2-2
DNA: TGCGCCAGCAGCATCCGAGACCGGGGGTCCGGGGAGCTGTTTTTT
CDR3: CASSIRDRGSGELFF

size: .
D: TRBD2
V: TRBV6-1
J: TRBJ2-1
DNA: TGTGCCAGCAGTGCTAGCGGGAGCTTGGGTGAGCAGTTCTTC
CDR3: CASSASGSLGEQFF

size: many
D: .
V: TRBV6-5
J: TRBJ2-5
DNA: TGTGCCAGCAGTTATCGAACTCCGGGCCGGGAGACCCAGTACTTC
CDR3: CASSYRTPGRETQYF

size: many
D: TRBD2
V: TRBV7-2
J: TRBJ2-5
DNA: TGTGCCAGCAGCCCAGGGACTAGCGGACAAGAGACCCAGTACTTC
CDR3: CASSPGTSGQETQYF

size: .
D: .
V: TRBV11-1
J: TRBJ2-1
DNA: TGTGCCAGCAGCACATCTAGCCCCTACAATGAGCAGTTCTTC
CDR3: CASSTSSPYNEQFF

size: many
D: .
V: TRBV27
J: TRBJ1-1
DNA: TGTGCCACCAAAGGGATGAATGCTGAAGCTTTCTTT
CDR3: CATKGMNAEAFF

size: many
D: TRBD1
V: TRBV6-1
J: TRBJ1-6
DNA: TGTGCCAGCAGTGAAGCGGCGAAAGGGGGCAATTCACCCCTCCACTTT
CDR3: CASSEAAKGGNSPLHF

size: .
D: .
V: TRBV5-1
J: TRBJ1-1
DNA: TGCGCCAGCAGCTTGAGCCGGCAGGGGCCCACTGAAGCTTTCTTT
CDR3: CASSLSRQGPTEAFF

size: many
D: TRBD1
V: TRBV12-3/TRBV12-4
J: TRBJ1-2
DNA: TGTGCCAGCAAATCAGACAGGGCCTATGGCTACACCTTC
CDR3: CASKSDRAYGYTF